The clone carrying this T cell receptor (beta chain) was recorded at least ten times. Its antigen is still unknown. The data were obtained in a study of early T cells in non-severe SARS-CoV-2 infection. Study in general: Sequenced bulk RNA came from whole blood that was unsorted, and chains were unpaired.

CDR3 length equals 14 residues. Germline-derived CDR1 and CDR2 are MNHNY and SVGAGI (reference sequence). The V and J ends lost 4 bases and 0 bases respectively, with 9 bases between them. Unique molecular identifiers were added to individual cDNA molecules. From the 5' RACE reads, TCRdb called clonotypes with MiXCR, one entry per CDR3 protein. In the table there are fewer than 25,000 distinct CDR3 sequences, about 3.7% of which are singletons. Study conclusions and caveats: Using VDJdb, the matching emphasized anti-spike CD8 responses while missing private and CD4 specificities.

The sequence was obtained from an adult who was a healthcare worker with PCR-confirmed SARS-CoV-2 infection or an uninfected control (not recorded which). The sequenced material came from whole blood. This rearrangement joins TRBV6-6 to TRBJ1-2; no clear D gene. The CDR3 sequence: CASSSTETNYGYTF. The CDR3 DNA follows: TGTGCCAGCAGTTCCACAGAAACTAACTATGGCTACACCTTC.